This record covers a single T cell receptor beta chain. Its antigen is still unknown. This specimen comes from a study of cytomegalovirus exposure and HLA in healthy donors. A multiplex PCR was run with 60 Vbeta primers and 13 Jbeta primers. Sequencing used immunoSEQ multiplex PCR; TCRdb keeps in-frame clones, though not all of them. The data hold under 150,000 clones, with around 85% observed a single time. Findings and limits, study-wide: When a later analysis compared HLA-associated TCR beta chains with equally common others, the HLA-associated chains turned out to be more clonally expanded and to have lower generation probabilities. Immune exposure information comprised only CMV serostatus.

The receptor's source is a woman aged 50 to 60 in good health and CMV-seropositive. Sequenced input: PBMCs.

The CDR3 is CATSRAGGGYTF. CDR3 nucleotide sequence: TGTGCCACCAGCAGAGCAGGGGGCGGCTACACCTTC. The rearrangement links TRBV15 to TRBJ1-2, with 8 nucleotides matching TRBD1. V lost 1 base, J lost 8 bases, and 0 bases stayed unmatched. Germline V gene sequence: CDR1 LNHNV, CDR2 YYDKDF (reference sequence). This CDR3 contains 12 residues.